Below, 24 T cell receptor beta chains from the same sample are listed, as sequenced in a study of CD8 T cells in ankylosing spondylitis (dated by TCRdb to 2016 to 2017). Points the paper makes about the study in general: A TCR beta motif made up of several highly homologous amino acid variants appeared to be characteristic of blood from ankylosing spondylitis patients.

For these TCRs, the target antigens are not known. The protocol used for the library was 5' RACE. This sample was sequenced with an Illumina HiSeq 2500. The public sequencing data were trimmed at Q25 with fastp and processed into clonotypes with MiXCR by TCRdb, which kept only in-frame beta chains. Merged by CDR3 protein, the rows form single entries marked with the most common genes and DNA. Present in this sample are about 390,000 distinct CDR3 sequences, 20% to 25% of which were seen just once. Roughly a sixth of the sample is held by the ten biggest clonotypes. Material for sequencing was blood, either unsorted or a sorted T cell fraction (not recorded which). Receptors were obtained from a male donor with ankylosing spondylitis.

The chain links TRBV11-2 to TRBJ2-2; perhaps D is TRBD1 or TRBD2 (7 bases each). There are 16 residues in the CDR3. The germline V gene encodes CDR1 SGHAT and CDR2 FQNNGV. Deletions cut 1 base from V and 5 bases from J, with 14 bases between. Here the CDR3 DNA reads TGTGCCAGCAGCTTAGCGTTGCAGGGGGGGACCGGGGAGCTGTTTTTT. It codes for CASSLALQGGTGELFF.

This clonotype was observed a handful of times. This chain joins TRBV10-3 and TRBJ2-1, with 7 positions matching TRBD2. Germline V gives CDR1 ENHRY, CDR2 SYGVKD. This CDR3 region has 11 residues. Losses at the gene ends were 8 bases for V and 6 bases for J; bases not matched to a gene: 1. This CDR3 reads CAIGGGNEQFF. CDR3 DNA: TGTGCCATCGGGGGGGGCAATGAGCAGTTCTTC.

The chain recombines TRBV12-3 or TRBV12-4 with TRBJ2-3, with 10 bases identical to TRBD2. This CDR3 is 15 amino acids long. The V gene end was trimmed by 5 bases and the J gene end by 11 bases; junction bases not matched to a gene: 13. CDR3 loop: CASSTIAGGLLQQYF. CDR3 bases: TGTGCCAGCAGTACTATAGCGGGAGGCCTACTTCAGCAGTATTTT.

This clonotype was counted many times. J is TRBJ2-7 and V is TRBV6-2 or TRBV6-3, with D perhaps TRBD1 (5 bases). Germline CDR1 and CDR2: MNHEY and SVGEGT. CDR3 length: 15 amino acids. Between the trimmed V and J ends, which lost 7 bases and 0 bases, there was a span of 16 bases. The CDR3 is CASTSRRRGSYEQYF. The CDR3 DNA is TGTGCCAGCACCTCAAGGCGTAGGGGCTCCTACGAGCAGTACTTC.

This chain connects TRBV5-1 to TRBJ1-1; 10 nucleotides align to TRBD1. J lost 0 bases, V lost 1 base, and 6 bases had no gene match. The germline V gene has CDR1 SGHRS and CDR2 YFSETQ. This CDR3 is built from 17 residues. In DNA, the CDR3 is TGCGCCAGCAGCTTGTTCGGGACAGGGGTCATGAACACTGAAGCTTTCTTT. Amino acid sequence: CASSLFGTGVMNTEAFF.

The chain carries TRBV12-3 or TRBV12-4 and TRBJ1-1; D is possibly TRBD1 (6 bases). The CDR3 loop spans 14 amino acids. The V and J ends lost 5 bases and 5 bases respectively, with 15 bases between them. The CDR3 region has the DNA TGTGCCAGCAGTCCCGACAGGAGAGGGACTGAAGCTTTCTTT. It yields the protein CASSPDRRGTEAFF.

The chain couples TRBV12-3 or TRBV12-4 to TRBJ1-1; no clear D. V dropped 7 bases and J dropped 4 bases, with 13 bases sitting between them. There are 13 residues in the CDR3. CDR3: CASTWALTTEAFF. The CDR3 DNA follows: TGTGCCAGCACCTGGGCCCTGACCACTGAAGCTTTCTTT.

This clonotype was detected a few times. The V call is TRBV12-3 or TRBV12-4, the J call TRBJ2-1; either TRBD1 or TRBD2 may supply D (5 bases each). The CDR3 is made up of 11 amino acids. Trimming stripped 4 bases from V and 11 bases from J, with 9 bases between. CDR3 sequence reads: CASSSPGQQFF. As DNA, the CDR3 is TGTGCCAGCAGTTCACCGGGACAGCAGTTCTTC.

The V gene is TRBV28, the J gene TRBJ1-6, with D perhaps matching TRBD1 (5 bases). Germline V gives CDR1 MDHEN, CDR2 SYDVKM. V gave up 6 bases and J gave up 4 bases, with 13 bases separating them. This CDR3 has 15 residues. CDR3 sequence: CASRRGPTYNSPLHF. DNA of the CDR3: TGTGCCAGCAGAAGGGGACCGACTTATAATTCACCCCTCCACTTT.

CDR3 sequence: CASRGTGENYGYTF. The CDR3 DNA sequence: TGTGCCAGCCGAGGGACAGGGGAAAACTATGGCTACACCTTC. This chain links TRBV25-1 with TRBJ1-2; 10 bases align to TRBD1. CDR1 and CDR2 from the germline V gene are MGHDK and SYGVNS. This CDR3 has 14 amino acids. V shed 8 bases and J 2 bases; nucleotides not matched to a gene: 5.

CDR3 in amino acids: CSARIASGSADTQYF. In DNA form, the CDR3 reads TGCAGTGCTAGAATCGCTAGCGGGAGTGCAGATACGCAGTATTTT. The chain recombines TRBV20-1 with TRBJ2-3; 10 bases are shared with TRBD2. This CDR3 is 15 amino acids long. CDR1 and CDR2 from the germline V gene are DFQATT and SNEGSKA (reference sequence). V lost 2 bases, J lost 4 bases, and 6 bases stayed unmatched.

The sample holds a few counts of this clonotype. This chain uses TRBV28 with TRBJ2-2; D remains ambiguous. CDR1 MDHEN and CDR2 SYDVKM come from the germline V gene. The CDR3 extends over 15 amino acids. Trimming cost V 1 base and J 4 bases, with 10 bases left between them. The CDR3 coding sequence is TGTGCCAGCAGTTTATATCGCAGATTCACCGGGGAGCTGTTTTTT. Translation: CASSLYRRFTGELFF.

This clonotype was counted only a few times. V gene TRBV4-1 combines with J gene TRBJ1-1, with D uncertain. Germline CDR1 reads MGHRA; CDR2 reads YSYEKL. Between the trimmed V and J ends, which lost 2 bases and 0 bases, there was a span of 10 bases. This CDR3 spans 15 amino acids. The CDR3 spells CASSQITLMNTEAFF. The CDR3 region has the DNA TGCGCCAGCAGCCAAATCACACTGATGAACACTGAAGCTTTCTTT.

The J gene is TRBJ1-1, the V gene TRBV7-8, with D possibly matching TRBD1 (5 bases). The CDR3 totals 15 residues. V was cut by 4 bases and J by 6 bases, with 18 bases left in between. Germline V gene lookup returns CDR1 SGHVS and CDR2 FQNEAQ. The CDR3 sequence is CASSWGRGGTAEAFF. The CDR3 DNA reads TGTGCCAGCAGCTGGGGTCGGGGGGGAACGGCTGAAGCTTTCTTT.

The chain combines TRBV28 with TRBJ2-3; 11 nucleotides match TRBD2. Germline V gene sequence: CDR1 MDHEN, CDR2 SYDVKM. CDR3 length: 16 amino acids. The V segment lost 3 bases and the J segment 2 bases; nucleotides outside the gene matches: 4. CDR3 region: CASSLGLAANTDTQYF. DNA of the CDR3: TGTGCCAGCAGTTTGGGACTAGCGGCAAACACAGATACGCAGTATTTT.

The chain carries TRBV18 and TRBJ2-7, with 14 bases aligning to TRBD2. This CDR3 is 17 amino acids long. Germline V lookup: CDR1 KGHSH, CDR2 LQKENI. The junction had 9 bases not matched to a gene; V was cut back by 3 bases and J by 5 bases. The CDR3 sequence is CASSPEKGTSGSHEQYF. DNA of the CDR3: TGTGCCAGCTCACCTGAAAAAGGGACTAGCGGGAGCCACGAGCAGTACTTC.

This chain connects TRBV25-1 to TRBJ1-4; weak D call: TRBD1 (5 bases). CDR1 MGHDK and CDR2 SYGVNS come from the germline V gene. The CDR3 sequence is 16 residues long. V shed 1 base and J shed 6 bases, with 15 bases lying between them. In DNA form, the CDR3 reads TGTGCCAGCAGTGAATTCGCAGGGCGGGATTATGAAAAACTGTTTTTT. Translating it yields CASSEFAGRDYEKLFF.

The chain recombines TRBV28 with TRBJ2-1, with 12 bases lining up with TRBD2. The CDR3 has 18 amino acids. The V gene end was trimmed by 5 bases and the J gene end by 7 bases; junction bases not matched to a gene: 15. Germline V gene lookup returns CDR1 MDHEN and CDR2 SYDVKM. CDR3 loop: CASSTQTGTSGFSNEQFF. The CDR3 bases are TGTGCCAGCAGTACCCAAACCGGGACTAGCGGGTTTAGTAATGAGCAGTTCTTC.

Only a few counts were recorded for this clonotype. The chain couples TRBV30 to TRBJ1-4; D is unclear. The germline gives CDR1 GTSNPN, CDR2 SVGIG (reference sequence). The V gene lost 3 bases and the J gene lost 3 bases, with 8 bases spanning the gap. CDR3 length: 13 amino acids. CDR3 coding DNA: TGTGCCTGGAGAGGCAGTTCTAATGAAAAACTGTTTTTT. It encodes CAWRGSSNEKLFF.

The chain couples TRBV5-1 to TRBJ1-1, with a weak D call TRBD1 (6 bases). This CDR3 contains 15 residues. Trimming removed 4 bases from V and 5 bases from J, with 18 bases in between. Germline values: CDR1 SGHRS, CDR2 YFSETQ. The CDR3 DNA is TGCGCCAGCAGCCCGTCGGGGGGGGCCGGTACTGAAGCTTTCTTT. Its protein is CASSPSGGAGTEAFF. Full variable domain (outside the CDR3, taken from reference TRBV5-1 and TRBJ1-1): KAGVTQTPRYLIKTRGQQVTLSCSPISGHRSVSWYQQTPGQGLQFLFEYFSETQRNKGNFPGRFSGRQFSNSRSEMNVSTLELGDSALYLCASSPSGGAGTEAFFGQGTRLTVV.

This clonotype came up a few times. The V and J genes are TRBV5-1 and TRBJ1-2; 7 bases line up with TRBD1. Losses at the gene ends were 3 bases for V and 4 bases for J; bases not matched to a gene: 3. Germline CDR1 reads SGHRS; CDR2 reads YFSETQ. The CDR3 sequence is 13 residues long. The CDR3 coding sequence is TGCGCCAGCAGCTGGGGGACAGCCTATGGCTACACCTTC. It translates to CASSWGTAYGYTF.

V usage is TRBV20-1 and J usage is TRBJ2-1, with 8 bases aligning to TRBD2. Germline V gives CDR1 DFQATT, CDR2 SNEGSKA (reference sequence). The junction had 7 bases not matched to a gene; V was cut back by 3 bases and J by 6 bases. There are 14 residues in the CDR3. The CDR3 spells CSARSGRVTNEQFF. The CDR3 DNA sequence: TGCAGTGCTAGGTCCGGGAGGGTGACCAATGAGCAGTTCTTC.

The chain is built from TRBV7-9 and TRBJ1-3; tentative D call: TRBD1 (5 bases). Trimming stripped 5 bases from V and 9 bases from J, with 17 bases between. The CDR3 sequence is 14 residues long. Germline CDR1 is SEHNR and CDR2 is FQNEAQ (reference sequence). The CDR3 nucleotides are TGTGCCAGCAGCAATACGGGGACGGTCGGCACCATATATTTT. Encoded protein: CASSNTGTVGTIYF.

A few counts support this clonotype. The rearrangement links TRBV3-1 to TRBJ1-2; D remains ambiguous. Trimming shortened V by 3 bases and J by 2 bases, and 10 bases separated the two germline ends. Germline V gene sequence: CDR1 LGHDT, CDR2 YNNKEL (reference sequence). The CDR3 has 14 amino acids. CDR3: CASSQDGVNYGYTF. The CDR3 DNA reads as TGTGCCAGCAGCCAGGACGGGGTCAACTATGGCTACACCTTC.